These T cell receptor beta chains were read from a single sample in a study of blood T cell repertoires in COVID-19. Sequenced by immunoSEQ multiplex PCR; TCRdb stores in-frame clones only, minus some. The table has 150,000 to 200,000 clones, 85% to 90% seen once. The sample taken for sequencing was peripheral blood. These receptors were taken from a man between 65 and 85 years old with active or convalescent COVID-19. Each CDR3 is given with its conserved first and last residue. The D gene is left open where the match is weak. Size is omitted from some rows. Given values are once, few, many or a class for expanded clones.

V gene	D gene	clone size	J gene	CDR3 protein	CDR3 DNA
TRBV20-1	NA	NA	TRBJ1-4	CSASGGLNEKLFF	TGCAGTGCTAGTGGCGGTCTTAATGAAAAACTGTTTTTT
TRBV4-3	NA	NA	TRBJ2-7	CASSQDSDRDYEQYF	TGCGCCAGCAGCCAAGACTCGGACAGAGACTACGAGCAGTACTTC
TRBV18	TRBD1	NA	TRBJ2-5	CASSTGQGQETQYF	TGTGCCAGCTCAACCGGACAGGGCCAAGAGACCCAGTACTTC
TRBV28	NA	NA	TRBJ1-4	CASSFLGAENEKLFF	TGTGCCAGCAGTTTTCTAGGGGCAGAGAATGAAAAACTGTTTTTT
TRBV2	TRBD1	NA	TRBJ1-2	CASSEPGQGALVDYGYTF	TGTGCCAGCAGTGAACCCGGCCAGGGGGCGTTGGTGGACTATGGCTACACCTTC
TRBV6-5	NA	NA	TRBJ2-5	CASSPPSGTRGTQYF	TGTGCCAGCAGCCCACCCTCCGGGACGCGGGGGACCCAGTACTTC
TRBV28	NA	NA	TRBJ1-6	CASRSRTTSYNSPLHF	TGTGCCAGCAGGAGTCGGACAACCTCCTATAATTCACCCCTCCACTTT
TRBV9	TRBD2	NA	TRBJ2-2	CASSVGGSSTGELFF	TGTGCCAGCAGCGTGGGAGGGTCTTCGACCGGGGAGCTGTTTTTT
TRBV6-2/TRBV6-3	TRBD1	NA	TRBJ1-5	CASSHRTGGNQPQHF	TGTGCCAGCAGTCACCGGACAGGGGGCAATCAGCCCCAGCATTTT
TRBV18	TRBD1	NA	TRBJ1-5	CASSNLGQGAGQPQHF	TGTGCCAGCTCAAATCTCGGACAGGGGGCTGGTCAGCCCCAGCATTTT
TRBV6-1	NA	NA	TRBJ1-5	CASREGHRGNQPQHF	TGTGCCAGCAGGGAAGGCCATCGGGGCAATCAGCCCCAGCATTTT
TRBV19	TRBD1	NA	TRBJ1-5	CASSIARGTGLNQPQHF	TGTGCCAGTAGTATAGCCCGGGGGACAGGGCTCAATCAGCCCCAGCATTTT
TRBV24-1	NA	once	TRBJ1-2	CATSDSNRVGYGYTF	TGTGCCACCAGTGATTCAAACAGGGTTGGATATGGCTACACCTTC
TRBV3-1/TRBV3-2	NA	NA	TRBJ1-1	CASSQGAGWDHTEAFF	TGTGCCAGCAGCCAAGGGGCGGGGTGGGACCACACTGAAGCTTTCTTT
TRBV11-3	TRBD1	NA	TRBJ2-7	CASSIGQEDYEQYF	TGTGCCAGCAGCATCGGACAGGAGGACTACGAGCAGTACTTC
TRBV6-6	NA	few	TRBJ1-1	CASIVSTEAFF	TGTGCCAGCATCGTGAGCACTGAAGCTTTCTTT
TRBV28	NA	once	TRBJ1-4	CASSFGGTTNEKLFF	TGTGCCAGCAGTTTTGGGGGCACAACTAATGAAAAACTGTTTTTT
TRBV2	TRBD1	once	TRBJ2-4	CASSESSGQGNIQYF	TGTGCCAGCAGTGAATCCTCGGGACAGGGAAACATTCAGTACTTC
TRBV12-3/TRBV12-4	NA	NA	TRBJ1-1	CASSNGHTEAFF	TGTGCCAGCAGTAATGGACATACCGAAGCTTTCTTT
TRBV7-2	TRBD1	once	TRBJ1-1	CASSARQGAGNTEAFF	TGTGCCAGCAGCGCCAGACAGGGGGCCGGGAACACTGAAGCTTTCTTT
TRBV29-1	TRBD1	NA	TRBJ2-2	CSAVRDRNTGELFF	TGCAGCGCCGTCCGGGACAGGAACACCGGGGAGCTGTTTTTT
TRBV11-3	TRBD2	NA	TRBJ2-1	CASSGLAGGSYNEQFF	TGTGCCAGCAGCGGGCTAGCGGGAGGATCCTACAATGAGCAGTTCTTC
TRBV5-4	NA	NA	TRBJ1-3	CASSLDGLRSGNTIYF	TGTGCCAGCAGCTTGGATGGGCTTCGCTCTGGAAACACCATATATTTT
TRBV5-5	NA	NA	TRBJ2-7	CASSLEGSWYEQYF	TGTGCCAGCAGCTTGGAAGGGAGTTGGTACGAGCAGTACTTC
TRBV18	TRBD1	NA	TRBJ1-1	CASSPPEGQGRKAFF	TGTGCCAGCTCACCACCGGAGGGACAGGGGCGGAAAGCTTTCTTT
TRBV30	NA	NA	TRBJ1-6	CAWSVLRDISSYNSPLHF	TGTGCCTGGAGTGTACTCCGGGACATAAGCTCCTATAATTCACCCCTCCACTTT
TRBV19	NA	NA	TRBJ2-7	CASSLAPGNGYEQYF	TGTGCCAGTAGTCTCGCCCCGGGGAATGGCTACGAGCAGTACTTC
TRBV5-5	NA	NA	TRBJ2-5	CASSFRQGMFETQYF	TGTGCCAGCAGCTTCAGGCAGGGAATGTTTGAGACCCAGTACTTC
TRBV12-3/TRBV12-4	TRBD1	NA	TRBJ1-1	CASKGTGVPEAFF	TGTGCCAGCAAAGGGACAGGGGTGCCTGAAGCTTTCTTT
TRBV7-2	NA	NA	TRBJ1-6	CASSWGGESYSPLHF	TGTGCCAGCAGCTGGGGTGGGGAGAGCTATTCACCCCTCCACTTT
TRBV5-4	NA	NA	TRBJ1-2	CASSSNKGGNYGYTF	TGTGCCAGCAGCTCCAATAAGGGGGGGAACTATGGCTACACCTTC
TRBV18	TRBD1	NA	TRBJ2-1	CASSELTGQGNEQFF	TGTGCCAGCTCAGAACTGACGGGACAGGGTAATGAGCAGTTCTTC
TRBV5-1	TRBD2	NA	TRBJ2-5	CASSLEVASGFQETQYF	TGCGCCAGCAGCTTGGAGGTCGCTAGCGGGTTCCAAGAGACCCAGTACTTC
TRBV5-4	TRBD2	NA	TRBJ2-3	CASSLSRGLAGGFTDTQYF	TGTGCCAGCAGCTTAAGTCGTGGACTAGCGGGAGGGTTCACAGATACGCAGTATTTT
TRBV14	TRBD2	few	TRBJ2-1	CASSQGQAGVYNEQFF	TGTGCCAGCAGCCAAGGTCAAGCGGGAGTCTACAATGAGCAGTTCTTC
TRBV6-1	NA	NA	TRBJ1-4	CASSELAGSATNEKLFF	TGTGCCAGCAGTGAATTGGCAGGTAGTGCAACTAATGAAAAACTGTTTTTT
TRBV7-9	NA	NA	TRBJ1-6	CASSPGQYSPLHF	TGTGCCAGCAGCCCCGGACAGTATTCACCCCTCCACTTT
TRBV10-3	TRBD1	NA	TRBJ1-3	CAISDPGQDTGNTIYF	TGTGCCATCAGTGACCCCGGACAGGACACTGGAAACACCATATATTTT
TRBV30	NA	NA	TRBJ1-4	CAWSEGGNEKLFF	TGTGCCTGGAGTGAAGGGGGAAATGAAAAACTGTTTTTT
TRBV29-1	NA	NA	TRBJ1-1	CSADGELETEAFF	TGCAGCGCCGACGGGGAGTTGGAAACTGAAGCTTTCTTT
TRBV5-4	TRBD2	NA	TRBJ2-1	CASSPKGLAANEQFF	TGTGCCAGCAGCCCCAAAGGACTAGCGGCCAATGAGCAGTTCTTC
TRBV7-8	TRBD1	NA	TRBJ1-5	CASSLRQGQYSNQPQHF	TGTGCCAGCAGCCTCAGACAGGGCCAATATAGCAATCAGCCCCAGCATTTT
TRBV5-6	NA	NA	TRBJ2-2	CASSLLRWTGELFF	TGTGCCAGCAGCTTGTTGAGGTGGACCGGGGAGCTGTTTTTT
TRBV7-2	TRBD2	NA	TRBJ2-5	CASSKLGGQETQYF	TGTGCCAGCAGCAAACTGGGGGGGCAAGAGACCCAGTACTTC
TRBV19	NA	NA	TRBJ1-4	CASSITGGEGNEKLFF	TGTGCCAGTAGTATCACGGGTGGAGAGGGTAATGAAAAACTGTTTTTT
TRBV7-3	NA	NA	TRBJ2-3	CASSLTRAPPTDTQYF	TGTGCCAGCAGCTTAACGCGCGCCCCGCCCACAGATACGCAGTATTTT
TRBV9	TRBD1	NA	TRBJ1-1	CASRPGQGANTEAFF	TGTGCCAGCAGGCCGGGACAGGGGGCGAACACTGAAGCTTTCTTT
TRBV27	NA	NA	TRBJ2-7	CASSFRQGSTYEQYF	TGTGCCAGCAGTTTTAGGCAGGGGTCGACCTACGAGCAGTACTTC